This TCR beta chain was profiled in a study of T cell changes during pregnancy in multiple sclerosis. Libraries were prepared by immunoSEQ multiplex PCR; TCRdb keeps only in-frame clonotypes and omits some of them. This sample has approximately 49,000 clones, with approximately 92% found just once. V gave up 3 bases and J gave up 9 bases; unmatched junction bases: 5. Germline V lookup: CDR1 MNHEY, CDR2 SMNVEV (reference sequence). This CDR3 has 14 amino acids. The sequenced sample was CD4+ T cells from peripheral blood mononuclear cells, obtained in the second trimester of pregnancy. The TCR was taken from a female donor in good health, enrolled as a control in a pregnancy study. The J gene is TRBJ1-6, the V gene TRBV27; 7 positions match TRBD1. CDR3 sequence (DNA): TGTGCCAGCAGTTTTTCACAGGGGAGTTCACCCCTCCACTTT. Translated: CASSFSQGSSPLHF.